This TCR beta chain was observed in a study of response to subunit inactivated influenza vaccine. Findings and limits, study-wide: With each seasonal influenza vaccination, the authors suggested, few new T cells are recruited.

CDR1 and CDR2 from the germline V gene are SGHNT and YYREEE (reference sequence). V trimming: 6 bases; J trimming: 9 bases; junction bases outside the gene matches: 10. The CDR3 consists of 13 residues. Using its own MiXCR run on the RT-PCR reads, TCRdb lists one record per CDR3 protein. The sample yields some 640,000 distinct CDR3 sequences, about 14% seen once. On this clonotype: Its antigen is not identified.

This specimen consisted of PBMCs from blood, obtained about 14 days before vaccination. The chain has TRBV5-4 and TRBJ1-2; 8 nucleotides line up with TRBD1. The clonotype comes from a man aged 50-59 years who received an inactivated influenza vaccine. CDR3 coding DNA: TGTGCCAGCAAACCCGGGACAGGACCGCGCTACACCTTC. This encodes CASKPGTGPRYTF.